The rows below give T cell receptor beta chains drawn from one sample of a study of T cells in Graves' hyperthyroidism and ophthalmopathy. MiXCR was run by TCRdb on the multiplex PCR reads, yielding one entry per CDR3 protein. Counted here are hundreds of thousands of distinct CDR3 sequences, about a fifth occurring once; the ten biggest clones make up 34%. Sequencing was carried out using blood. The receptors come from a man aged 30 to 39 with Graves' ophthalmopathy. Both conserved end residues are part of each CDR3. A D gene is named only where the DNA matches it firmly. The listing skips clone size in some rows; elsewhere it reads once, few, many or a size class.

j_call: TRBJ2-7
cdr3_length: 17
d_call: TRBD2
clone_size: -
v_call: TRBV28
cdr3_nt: TGTGCCAGCAGTCCCACCCAATCAGCGGGAGGGCCGGACGAGCAGTACTTC
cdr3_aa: CASSPTQSAGGPDEQYF

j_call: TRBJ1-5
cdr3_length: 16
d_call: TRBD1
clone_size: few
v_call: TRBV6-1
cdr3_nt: TGTGCCAGCAGTGAAGCGCTTGGGACAGTAAATCAGCCCCAGCATTTT
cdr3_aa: CASSEALGTVNQPQHF

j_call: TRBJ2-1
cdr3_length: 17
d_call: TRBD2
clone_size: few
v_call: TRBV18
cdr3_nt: TGTGCCAGCTCACCATACGAGCGGGAGGGAGCCTACAATGAGCAGTTCTTC
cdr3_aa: CASSPYEREGAYNEQFF

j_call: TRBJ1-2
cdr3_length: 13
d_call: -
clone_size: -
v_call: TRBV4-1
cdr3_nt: TGCGCCAGCAGCCAAGATGAGGGCCTCGGCTACACCTTC
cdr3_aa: CASSQDEGLGYTF

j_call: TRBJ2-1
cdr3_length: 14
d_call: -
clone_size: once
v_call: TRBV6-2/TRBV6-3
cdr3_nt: TGTGCCAGCAGTTACGAAAAGTCCTACAATGAGCAGTTCTTC
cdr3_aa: CASSYEKSYNEQFF

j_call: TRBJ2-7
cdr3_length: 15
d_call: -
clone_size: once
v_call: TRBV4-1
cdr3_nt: TGCGCCAGCAGCCCCCGTGCCCAGTCGCCCCACGAGCAGTACTTC
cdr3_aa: CASSPRAQSPHEQYF

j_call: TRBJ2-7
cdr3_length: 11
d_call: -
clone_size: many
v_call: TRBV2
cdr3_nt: TGTGCCAGCAGTGAAAGGTACGAGCAGTACTTC
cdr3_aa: CASSERYEQYF

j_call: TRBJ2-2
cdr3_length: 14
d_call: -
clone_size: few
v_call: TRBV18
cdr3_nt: TGTGCCAGCTCACTCGGGCCAGTCACCGGGGAGCTGTTTTTT
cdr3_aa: CASSLGPVTGELFF

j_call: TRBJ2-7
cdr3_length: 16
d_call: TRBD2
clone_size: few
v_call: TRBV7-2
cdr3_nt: TGTGCCAGCAGCCGATCGACTAGCGGGAGACTAAGTGAGCAGTACTTC
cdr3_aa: CASSRSTSGRLSEQYF

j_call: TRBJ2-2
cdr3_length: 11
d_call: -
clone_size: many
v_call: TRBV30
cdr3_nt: TGTGCCTGGAGCGGTACCGGGGAGCTGTTTTTT
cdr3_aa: CAWSGTGELFF

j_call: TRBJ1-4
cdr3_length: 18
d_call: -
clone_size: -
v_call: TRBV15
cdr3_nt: TGTGCCACCAGCAGAGAGGGAAGTACCCCCGGGTTAACGGAAAAACTGTTTTTT
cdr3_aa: CATSREGSTPGLTEKLFF

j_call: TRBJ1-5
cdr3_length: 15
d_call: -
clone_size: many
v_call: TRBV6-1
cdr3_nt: TGTGCCAGCCGCACTTACAGTCCTAGCAATCAGCCCCAGCATTTT
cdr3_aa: CASRTYSPSNQPQHF

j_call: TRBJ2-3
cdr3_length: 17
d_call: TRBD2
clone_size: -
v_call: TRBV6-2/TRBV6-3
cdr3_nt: TGTGCCAGCAGTTACCATAGCGGGAGAGCCATCACAGATACGCAGTATTTT
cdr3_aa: CASSYHSGRAITDTQYF

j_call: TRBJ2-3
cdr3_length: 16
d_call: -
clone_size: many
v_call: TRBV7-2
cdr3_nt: TGTGCCAGCAGCCCCCAGGGGAGGGCCCCCACAGATACGCAGTATTTT
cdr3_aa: CASSPQGRAPTDTQYF

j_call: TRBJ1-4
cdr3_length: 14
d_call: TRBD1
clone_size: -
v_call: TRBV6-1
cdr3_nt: TGTGCCACAAGGGGACAGGCTGGTCTCGGAAAACTGTTTTTT
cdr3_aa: CATRGQAGLGKLFF

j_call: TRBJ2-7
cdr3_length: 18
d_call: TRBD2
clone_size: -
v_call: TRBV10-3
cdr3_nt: TGTGCCTCCTCCGAGGGGCTAGCGGGAGGGCCTGGTAACTACGAGCAGTACTTC
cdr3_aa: CASSEGLAGGPGNYEQYF

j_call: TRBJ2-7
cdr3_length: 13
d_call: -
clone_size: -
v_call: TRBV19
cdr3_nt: TGTGCCAGTAGTATAGTAGGGAAGAACGAGCAGTACTTC
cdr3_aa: CASSIVGKNEQYF

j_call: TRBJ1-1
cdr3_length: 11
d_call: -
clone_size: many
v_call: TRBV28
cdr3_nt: TGTGCCAGCAGTTTAGGGAACGACGCTTTCTTT
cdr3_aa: CASSLGNDAFF

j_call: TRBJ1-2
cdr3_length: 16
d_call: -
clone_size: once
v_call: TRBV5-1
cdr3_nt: TGCGCCAGCAGCTTAGGCCGGGTCCTTACCAGCTATGGCTACACCTTC
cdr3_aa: CASSLGRVLTSYGYTF

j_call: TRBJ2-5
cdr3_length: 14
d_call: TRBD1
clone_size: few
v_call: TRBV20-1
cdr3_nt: TGCAGTGTTCCTCCAACAGGGGGCCAAGAGACCCAGTACTTC
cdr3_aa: CSVPPTGGQETQYF

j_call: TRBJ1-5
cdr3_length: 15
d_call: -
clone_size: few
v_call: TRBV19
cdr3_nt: TGTGCCAGTAGTACCTGGGCAGGGGATCATCAGCCCCAGCATTTT
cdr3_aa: CASSTWAGDHQPQHF

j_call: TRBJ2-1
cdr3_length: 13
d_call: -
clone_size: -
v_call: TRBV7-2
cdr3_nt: TGTGCCAGCAGTTACGGGGGTTCGCGAGAGCAGTTCTTC
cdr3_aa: CASSYGGSREQFF

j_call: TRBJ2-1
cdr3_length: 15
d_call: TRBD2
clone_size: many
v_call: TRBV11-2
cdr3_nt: TGTGCCAGCAGCTTACGACTAGCGGGACACAATGAGCAGTTCTTC
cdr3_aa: CASSLRLAGHNEQFF

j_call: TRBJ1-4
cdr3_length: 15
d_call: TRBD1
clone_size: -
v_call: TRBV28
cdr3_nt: TGTGCCAGCAGTTCGCACAGGGGAATAGGAGAAAAACTGTTTTTT
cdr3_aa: CASSSHRGIGEKLFF

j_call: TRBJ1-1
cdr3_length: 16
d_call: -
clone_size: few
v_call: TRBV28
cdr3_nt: TGTGCCAGCAGTACCGCCGGAGGGGGTCGGGACACTGAAGCTTTCTTT
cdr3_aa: CASSTAGGGRDTEAFF

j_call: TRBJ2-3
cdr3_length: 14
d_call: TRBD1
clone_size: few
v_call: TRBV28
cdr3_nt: TGTGCCAGCAGCACAGGGGGCCGGGGAGATACGCAGTATTTT
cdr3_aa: CASSTGGRGDTQYF

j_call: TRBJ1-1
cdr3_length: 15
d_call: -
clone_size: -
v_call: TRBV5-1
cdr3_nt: TGCGCCAGCAGCATGGACACACAACGGAACACTGAAGCTTTCTTT
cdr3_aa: CASSMDTQRNTEAFF

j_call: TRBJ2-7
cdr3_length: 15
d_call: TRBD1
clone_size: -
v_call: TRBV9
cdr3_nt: TGTGCCAGCAGCGGCGGGACAGGGGACCCCTACGAGCAGTACTTC
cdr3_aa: CASSGGTGDPYEQYF

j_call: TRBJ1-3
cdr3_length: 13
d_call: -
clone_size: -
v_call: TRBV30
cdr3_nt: TGTGCCTTAAGGACGGTCTCTGGAAACACCATATATTTT
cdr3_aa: CALRTVSGNTIYF

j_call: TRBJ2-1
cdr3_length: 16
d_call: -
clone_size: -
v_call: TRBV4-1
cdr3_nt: TGCGCCAGCAGCCAAGGGGTGGGAAGGGTTTACAATGAGCAGTTCTTC
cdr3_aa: CASSQGVGRVYNEQFF

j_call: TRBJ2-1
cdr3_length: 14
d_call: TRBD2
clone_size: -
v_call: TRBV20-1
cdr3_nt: TGCAGTGCTAGGAGGACTAGCGGGAGCAATGAGCAGTTCTTC
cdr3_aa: CSARRTSGSNEQFF

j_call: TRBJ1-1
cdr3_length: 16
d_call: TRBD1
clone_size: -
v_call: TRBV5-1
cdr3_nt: TGCACCAGCAGCTTGGGGGACAGGGGCAGTACGAATGAAGCTTTCTTT
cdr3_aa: CTSSLGDRGSTNEAFF

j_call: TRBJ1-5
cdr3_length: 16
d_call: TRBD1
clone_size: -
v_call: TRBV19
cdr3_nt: TGTGCCACCCGGGACAGGGCCATAGGAGGCAATCAGCCCCAGCATTTT
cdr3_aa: CATRDRAIGGNQPQHF

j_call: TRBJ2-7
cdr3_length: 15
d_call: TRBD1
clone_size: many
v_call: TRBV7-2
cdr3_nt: TGTGCCAGCAGCCTCTCCGGGACAGGACCATACGAGCAGTACTTC
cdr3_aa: CASSLSGTGPYEQYF

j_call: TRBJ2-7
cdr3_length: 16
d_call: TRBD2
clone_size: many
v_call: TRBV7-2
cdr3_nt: TGTGCCAGCAGCTTACGGACTAGCGGGTTCAGCTACGAGCAGTACTTC
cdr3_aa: CASSLRTSGFSYEQYF

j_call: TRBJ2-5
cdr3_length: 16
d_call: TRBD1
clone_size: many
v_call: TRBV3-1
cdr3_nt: TGTGCCAGCAGCCACGATACCTCGGGACAGAGGGAGACCCAGTACTTC
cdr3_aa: CASSHDTSGQRETQYF

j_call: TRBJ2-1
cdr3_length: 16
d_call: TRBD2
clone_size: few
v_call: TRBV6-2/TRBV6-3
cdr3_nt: TGTGCCAGCAGTTACTCGTTACTAGCGGGCTTGCATGAGCAGTTCTTC
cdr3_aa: CASSYSLLAGLHEQFF

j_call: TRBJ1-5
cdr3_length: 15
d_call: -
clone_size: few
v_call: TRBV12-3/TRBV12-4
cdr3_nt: TGTGCCAGCAGCCCCGAGACCCATAGCAATCAGCCCCAGCATTTT
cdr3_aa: CASSPETHSNQPQHF

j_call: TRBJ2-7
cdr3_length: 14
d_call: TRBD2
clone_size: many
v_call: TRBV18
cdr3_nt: TGTGCCAGCGCAAAACCGGGACTACAGTACGAGCAGTACTTC
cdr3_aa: CASAKPGLQYEQYF

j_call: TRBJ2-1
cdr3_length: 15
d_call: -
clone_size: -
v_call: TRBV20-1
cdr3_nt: TGCAGTGCTAGGACGGAGGTCAGCTCCTACAATGAGCAGTTCTTC
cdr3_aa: CSARTEVSSYNEQFF

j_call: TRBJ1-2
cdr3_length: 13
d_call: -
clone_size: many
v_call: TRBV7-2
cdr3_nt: TGTGCCAGCAGCATTATGCCTCTGGGAGGCTACACCTTC
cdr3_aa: CASSIMPLGGYTF

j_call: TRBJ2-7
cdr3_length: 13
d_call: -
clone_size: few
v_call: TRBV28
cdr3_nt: TGTGCCAGCAGTTTGGGTGAGATCGACGAGCAGTACTTC
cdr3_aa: CASSLGEIDEQYF

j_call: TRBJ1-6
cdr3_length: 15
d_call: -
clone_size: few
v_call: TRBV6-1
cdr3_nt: TGTGCCACAACCGGGGGGAGCTCCTATAATTCACCCCTCCACTTT
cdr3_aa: CATTGGSSYNSPLHF

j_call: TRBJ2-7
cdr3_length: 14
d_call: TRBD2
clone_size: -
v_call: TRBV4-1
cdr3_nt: TGCGTCAGCAGCCAGTACCCGGGGAGGGACGAGCAGTACTTC
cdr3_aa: CVSSQYPGRDEQYF

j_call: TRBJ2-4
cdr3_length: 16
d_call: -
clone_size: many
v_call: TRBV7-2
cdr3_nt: TGTGCCAGCAGCCCTTGGCCAGGTCGGTTAGAAAACATTCAGTACTTC
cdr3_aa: CASSPWPGRLENIQYF

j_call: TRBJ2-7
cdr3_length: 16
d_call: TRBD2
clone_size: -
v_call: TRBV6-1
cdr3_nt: TGTGCCAGCAGTGAAGGAGGGACTAGCGGACTCTACGAGCAGTACTTC
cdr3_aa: CASSEGGTSGLYEQYF

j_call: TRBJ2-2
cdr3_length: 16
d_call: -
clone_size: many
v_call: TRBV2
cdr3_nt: TGTGCCAGCAGTTATCGGGGGTTCGCGAACACCGGGGAGCTGTTTTTT
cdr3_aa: CASSYRGFANTGELFF

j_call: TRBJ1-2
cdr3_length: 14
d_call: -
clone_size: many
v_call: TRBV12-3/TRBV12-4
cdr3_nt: TGTGCCAGCAGGGGTGATACCCTAAACTATGGCTACACCTTC
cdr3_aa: CASRGDTLNYGYTF

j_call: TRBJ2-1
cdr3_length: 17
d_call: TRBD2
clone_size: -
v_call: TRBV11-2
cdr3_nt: TGTGCCAGCAGCTTAGATGCGTCTAGCGGATGCAGGAATGAGCAGTTCTTC
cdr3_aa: CASSLDASSGCRNEQFF

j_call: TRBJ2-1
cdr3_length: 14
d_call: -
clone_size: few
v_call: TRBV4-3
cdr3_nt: TGCGCCAGCAGCCAAGTAGAGTATGACAATGAGCAGTTCTTC
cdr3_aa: CASSQVEYDNEQFF

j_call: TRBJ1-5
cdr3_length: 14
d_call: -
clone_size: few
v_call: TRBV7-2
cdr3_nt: TGTGCCTCGGGTAGCGGAAGTGGCAATCAGCCCCAGCATTTT
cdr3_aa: CASGSGSGNQPQHF

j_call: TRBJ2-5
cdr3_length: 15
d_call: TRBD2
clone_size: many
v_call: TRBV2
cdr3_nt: TGTGCCAGCAGTGTTAGCGGGAGGGCCGGGGAGACCCAGTACTTC
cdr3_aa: CASSVSGRAGETQYF

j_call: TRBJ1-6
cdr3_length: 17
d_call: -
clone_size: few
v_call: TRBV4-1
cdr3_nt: TGCGCCAGCAGCCAACCCGACCTGGGGGGGAATAATTCACCCCTCCACTTT
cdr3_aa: CASSQPDLGGNNSPLHF

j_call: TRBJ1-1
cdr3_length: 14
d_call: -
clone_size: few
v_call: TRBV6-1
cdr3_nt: TGTGCCAGCAGTCGCCGGGACGTCGACACTGAAGCTTTCTTT
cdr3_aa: CASSRRDVDTEAFF

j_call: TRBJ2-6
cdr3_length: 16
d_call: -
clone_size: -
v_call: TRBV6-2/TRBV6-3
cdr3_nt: TGTGCCAGCAGTCCTCGGGCCAGCTCTGGGGCCAACGTCCTGACTTTC
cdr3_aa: CASSPRASSGANVLTF

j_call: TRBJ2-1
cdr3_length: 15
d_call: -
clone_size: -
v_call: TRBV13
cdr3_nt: TGTGCCAGCAGCGCCGGGACCGCCTCCTACAATGAGCAGTTCTTC
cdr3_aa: CASSAGTASYNEQFF

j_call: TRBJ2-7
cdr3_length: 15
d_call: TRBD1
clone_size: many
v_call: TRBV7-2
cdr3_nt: TGTGCCAGCAGCGTCCGGGACAGGGGGCCCTACGAGCAGTACTTC
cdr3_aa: CASSVRDRGPYEQYF

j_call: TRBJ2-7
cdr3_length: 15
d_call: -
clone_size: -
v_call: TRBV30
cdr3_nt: TGTGCCTGGAATATAGGGGGACATCTGCTCTACGAGCAGTACTTC
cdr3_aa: CAWNIGGHLLYEQYF

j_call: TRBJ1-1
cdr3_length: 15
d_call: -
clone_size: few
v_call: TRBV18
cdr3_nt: TGTGCCAGCCCACCACCAAGCAGGGCCAACACTGAAGCTTTCTTT
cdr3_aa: CASPPPSRANTEAFF